The present T cell receptor (beta chain) was sequenced within a study of blood T cell repertoires in COVID-19. Turning to the study itself: Material from acute and convalescent COVID-19 was sourced from the United States, Italy and Spain. PBMCs, B-cell-depleted T cells, or T cells were the source of the cDNA or gDNA that made up the material.

Original processing notes: Reference gene primers were amplified, and this amplification served to estimate nucleated cell counts. Some clones are missing from TCRdb's copy, which holds only in-frame ones; the method was immunoSEQ multiplex PCR. The D gene and trimming were derived from the DNA, and the V and J assignments and clone size from that table. The sample lists some 250,000 clones; more than 65% were seen once. V lost 2 bases to trimming and J lost 3 bases; unmatched junction nucleotides: 7. Germline V gene sequence: CDR1 SQVTM, CDR2 ANQGSEA. There are 15 residues in the CDR3. V gene TRBV29-1 combines with J gene TRBJ2-1; TRBD2 aligns across 7 bases. This TCR was sampled from a woman between 18 and 30 years old with acute or convalescent COVID-19. The material sequenced was peripheral blood. The CDR3 region has the DNA TGCAGCGTTGAATGGCGGGAGTCTCACTACAATGAGCAGTTCTTC. Translation gives CSVEWRESHYNEQFF.